These T cell receptor beta chains were read from a single sample in a study of T cell responses to AZD1222 COVID-19 vaccine. Profiling relied on immunoSEQ multiplex PCR, and the TCRdb table lists in-frame clones only, not all of them. The repertoire holds 130,000 or so clones, with approximately 94% as singletons. Sequencing used peripheral blood, obtained on day 0 of AZD1222 vaccination. The receptors were sampled from an adult in good health. The CDR3 runs from the conserved cysteine through the conserved F or W. D genes are given only for firm matches. A row's size may be missing; if present it is once, few, many or a size class.

TRBV29-1,NA,NA,TRBJ2-7,TGCAGCGCTCGACAGTCAGGAGGGAGAAACGAGCAGTACTTC,CSARQSGGRNEQYF
TRBV6-5,NA,TRBD2,TRBJ2-7,TGTGCCAGCAGTTGGGCTAGCGGGGACTACGAGCAGTACTTC,CASSWASGDYEQYF
TRBV4-1,NA,TRBD2,TRBJ2-7,TGCGCCAGCAGCCAACCTCAGGGAGGGGACGAGCAGTACTTC,CASSQPQGGDEQYF
TRBV28,NA,NA,TRBJ1-3,TGTGCCAGCAGTTTGTCAGGGTTCTCGACTAAGAGCTCTGGAAACACCATATATTTT,CASSLSGFSTKSSGNTIYF
TRBV27,once,NA,TRBJ2-7,TGTGCCAGCAGTTTAACGGGCTACGAGCAGTACTTC,CASSLTGYEQYF
TRBV14,NA,NA,TRBJ1-4,TGTGCCAGCAGCCCATTTTTGAATGAAAAACTGTTTTTT,CASSPFLNEKLFF
TRBV5-1,NA,NA,TRBJ1-4,TGCGCCAGCAGCCAAACGGGACGAGAGGATGAAAAACTGTTTTTT,CASSQTGREDEKLFF
TRBV11-3,once,NA,TRBJ2-2,TGTGCCAGCAGCTTAGGGGGTCGGGAGACCGGGGAGCTGTTTTTT,CASSLGGRETGELFF
TRBV11-2,NA,NA,TRBJ1-1,TGTGCCAGCAGCTCGCCGCCCGGTACTGAAGCTTTCTTT,CASSSPPGTEAFF
TRBV18,NA,TRBD1,TRBJ1-1,TGTGCCAGCTCACGGGGACAGGAGAACACTGAAGCTTTCTTT,CASSRGQENTEAFF
TRBV7-4,NA,TRBD1,TRBJ1-4,TGTGCCAGCAGCACCAAGACAGGGGTTAATGAAAAACTGTTTTTT,CASSTKTGVNEKLFF
TRBV2,NA,NA,TRBJ1-1,TGTGCCAGCGACGCGAATGAGGCTGAAGCTTTCTTT,CASDANEAEAFF
TRBV7-9,NA,NA,TRBJ2-2,TGTGCCAGCAGGCATGCAGGGACCGGGGAGCTGTTTTTT,CASRHAGTGELFF
TRBV3-1/TRBV3-2,NA,TRBD1,TRBJ2-1,TGTGCCAGCAGCCAAGGGACAGGGTGGAATGAGCAGTTCTTC,CASSQGTGWNEQFF
TRBV14,NA,NA,TRBJ2-1,TGTGCCAGCAGCCCAACGTCCTGGTATGGCTCCTACAATGAGCAGTTCTTC,CASSPTSWYGSYNEQFF
TRBV5-1,once,TRBD2,TRBJ2-5,TGCGCCAGCAGCTTGACACGGGGGGAAGAGACCCAGTACTTC,CASSLTRGEETQYF
TRBV5-1,NA,NA,TRBJ1-1,TGCGCCAGCAGCTTCACTCGGGACACTGAAGCTTTCTTT,CASSFTRDTEAFF
TRBV6-5,NA,TRBD1,TRBJ1-2,TGTGCCAGCAGTTACCACAGGGGAGGCTACACCTTC,CASSYHRGGYTF
TRBV15,NA,TRBD1,TRBJ1-2,TGTGCCACCAGCCCTCGGACAGGGCTGGGCTATGGCTACACCTTC,CATSPRTGLGYGYTF
TRBV6-5,NA,TRBD2,TRBJ2-1,TGTGCCAGCACTAGCGGGAGCGATCCCAATGAGCAGTTCTTC,CASTSGSDPNEQFF
TRBV10-3,NA,TRBD2,TRBJ2-1,TGTGCCATCAGACTAGCGGGAGTAAGTGAGCAGTTCTTC,CAIRLAGVSEQFF
TRBV2,NA,TRBD2,TRBJ2-1,TGTGCCAGCAGTGCGACGCCTGGGGGGGGCAATGAGCAGTTCTTC,CASSATPGGGNEQFF